Below are 5 T cell receptor beta chains sequenced from a single sample in a study of cytomegalovirus exposure and HLA in healthy donors. In the PCR, 60 Vbeta and 13 Jbeta primers were used. Libraries were prepared by immunoSEQ multiplex PCR; TCRdb keeps only in-frame clonotypes and omits some of them. The sample lists some 140,000 clones, 80% to 85% occurring once. Sequencing input: PBMCs. The receptors here all came from a male donor in good health and CMV-seropositive.

The chain links TRBV27 to TRBJ2-7, with D hard to call. V shed 2 bases and J shed 2 bases, with 7 bases lying between them. The CDR3 consists of 13 residues. The germline V gene has CDR1 MNHEY and CDR2 SMNVEV (reference sequence). The CDR3 DNA is TGTGCCAGCAGTTTAGGGCGCCCCTACGAGCAGTACTTC. Residues: CASSLGRPYEQYF.

The rearrangement uses TRBV15 and TRBJ2-7; 7 bases match TRBD1. J was trimmed by 2 bases and V by 0 bases; bases with no gene match: 4. CDR1 LNHNV and CDR2 YYDKDF come from the germline V gene (reference sequence). The CDR3 spans 15 residues. CDR3 sequence reads: CATSRDKGATYEQYF. In nucleotides, the CDR3 is TGTGCCACCAGCAGAGATAAGGGGGCCACCTACGAGCAGTACTTC.

The chain uses TRBV10-3 and TRBJ1-1; tentative D call: TRBD1 (5 bases). Germline assignment: CDR1 ENHRY and CDR2 SYGVKD. The CDR3 totals 16 residues. With 4 bases removed from V and 2 bases from J, the gap between germline ends came to 17 bases. CDR3 protein: CAISGGKTGGNTEAFF. In DNA, the CDR3 is TGTGCCATCAGTGGAGGCAAGACGGGGGGTAACACTGAAGCTTTCTTT.

The CDR3 region has the DNA TGTGCCAGCAGTTACCGGACAGGGCAAAGCTACGAGCAGTACTTC. Its translation is CASSYRTGQSYEQYF. This chain connects TRBV6-5 to TRBJ2-7; 8 positions match TRBD1. The CDR3 consists of 15 residues. The V and J ends lost 2 bases and 3 bases, in that order; junction bases with no gene match: 6. CDR1 is MNHEY and CDR2 is SVGAGI in the germline V gene.

The chain combines TRBV5-1 with TRBJ2-1, with 8 bases lining up with TRBD1. CDR3 length: 17 residues. The ends lost 2 bases at V and 4 bases at J; junction bases unmatched: 11. Germline V lookup: CDR1 SGHRS, CDR2 YFSETQ. DNA for the CDR3: TGCGCCAGCAGCTTAGGCCCCGGGACAGGAAAATACAATGAGCAGTTCTTC. Its protein product is CASSLGPGTGKYNEQFF.